These T cell receptor beta chains were read from a single sample in a study of blood T cell repertoires in COVID-19. Measured with immunoSEQ multiplex PCR; TCRdb has only the in-frame clones, and not every one. The repertoire holds 200,000 to 250,000 clones, with roughly 76% as singletons. Source material: peripheral blood. Receptor source: a woman older than 75 with COVID-19, enrolled during active disease. Each CDR3 is given with its conserved first and last residue. The order of the fields is J gene, clone size, D gene, V gene, CDR3 DNA, CDR3 protein. D genes are given only for firm matches. Size is stated for part of the rows, as once, few or many counts, or as a class when the clone is expanded.

>TRBJ1-1|-|-|TRBV29-1
TGCAGCGTGCGAAAGAACACTGAAGCTTTCTTT
CSVRKNTEAFF
>TRBJ2-7|-|TRBD2|TRBV28
TGTGCCAGCAGTTTATCCGGGAGGGGCGAGCAGTACTTC
CASSLSGRGEQYF
>TRBJ1-1|-|-|TRBV7-8
TGTGCCAGCAGCATGACAGGAGGCGCTGAAGCTTTCTTT
CASSMTGGAEAFF
>TRBJ2-3|-|TRBD1|TRBV6-2/TRBV6-3
TGTGCCAGCAGTGGGACAGTCGCCTATACGCAGTATTTT
CASSGTVAYTQYF
>TRBJ1-6|few|-|TRBV27
TGTGCCAGCAGTACTCCGGGACAAGGACATTCACCCCTCCACTTT
CASSTPGQGHSPLHF
>TRBJ1-4|-|TRBD1|TRBV5-6
TGTGCCAGCAGCTTGGGAGGGACAGGGCGTGAAAAACTGTTTTTT
CASSLGGTGREKLFF
>TRBJ1-2|-|-|TRBV28
TGTGCCATCCTTCCATCTTCGCGGGGTTACTATGGCTACACCTTC
CAILPSSRGYYGYTF
>TRBJ1-1|-|-|TRBV29-1
TGCAGCGTAGGGGGGGAGGGTGAAGCTTTCTTT
CSVGGEGEAFF
>TRBJ2-5|-|-|TRBV7-9
TGTGCCAGCAGCCCACCTCCGGGTACAGAGACCCAGTACTTC
CASSPPPGTETQYF
>TRBJ1-1|-|-|TRBV4-3
TGCGCCAGCAGCCAATCCAGGGGCGGAACTGAAGCTTTCTTT
CASSQSRGGTEAFF
>TRBJ1-1|-|TRBD1|TRBV6-5
TGTGCCAGCAGTTACTCGACAGGGAAGGCTTTCTTT
CASSYSTGKAFF
>TRBJ1-4|-|-|TRBV11-1
TGTGCCAGCAGCCCTAACCCAACTAATGAAAAACTGTTTTTT
CASSPNPTNEKLFF
>TRBJ1-5|-|-|TRBV25-1
TGTGCCAGCAGGGCAGGGGGCAATCAGCCCCAGCATTTT
CASRAGGNQPQHF
>TRBJ2-2|-|TRBD1|TRBV7-2
TGTGCCAGCAGCTTAGGACAGGGAACCGCCGGGGAGCTGTTTTTT
CASSLGQGTAGELFF
>TRBJ2-5|-|-|TRBV7-2
TGTGCCAGCAGCTTAGCCCCTAGCGTTCAAGAGACCCAGTACTTC
CASSLAPSVQETQYF
>TRBJ1-4|-|-|TRBV2
TGTGCCAGCACCCGCAGGGTGTGGACAACTAATGAAAAACTGTTTTTT
CASTRRVWTTNEKLFF
>TRBJ2-5|few|-|TRBV18
TGTGCCAGCTCCCGGGGGCAAGAGACCCAGTACTTC
CASSRGQETQYF
>TRBJ2-1|-|TRBD2|TRBV6-2/TRBV6-3
TGTGCCAGCAGTTACTCTCGGCTAGCGGGAGGCGATGAGCAGTTCTTC
CASSYSRLAGGDEQFF
>TRBJ1-6|-|-|TRBV5-4
TGTGCCAGCAGCCAGACAGGAATTAATTCACCCCTCCACTTT
CASSQTGINSPLHF
>TRBJ2-1|-|-|TRBV10-2
TGCGCCAGCCGCAACGGGATTAGCTCCTACAATGAGCAGTTCTTC
CASRNGISSYNEQFF
>TRBJ1-2|-|TRBD1|TRBV7-6
TGTGCCAGCAGCCCGCTTAGCGACAGGGGGGAATATGGCTACACCTTC
CASSPLSDRGEYGYTF
>TRBJ1-2|once|TRBD1|TRBV5-4
TGTGCCAGCAGCTCATACAGGGGAGAGGGCTATGGCTACACCTTC
CASSSYRGEGYGYTF
>TRBJ1-1|-|-|TRBV19
TGTGCCAGTAGTTATGTTTTGGGGACAAGGCCAAACACTGAAGCTTTCTTT
CASSYVLGTRPNTEAFF
>TRBJ1-3|-|TRBD1|TRBV9
TGTGCCAGCAGCGTTAGCCCTTGGACAGGGCCTACCTCTGGAAACACCATATATTTT
CASSVSPWTGPTSGNTIYF
>TRBJ1-4|-|TRBD1|TRBV7-8
TGTGCCAGCAGCGAGAGACAGGGGGCGGCTAATGAAAAACTGTTTTTT
CASSERQGAANEKLFF
>TRBJ1-2|few|-|TRBV28
TGTGCCAGCCAACAGCCTAACTATGGCTACACCTTC
CASQQPNYGYTF
>TRBJ2-3|-|-|TRBV19
TGTGCCAGTAGTATGAGGTTCACAGATACGCAGTATTTT
CASSMRFTDTQYF
>TRBJ2-1|-|TRBD2|TRBV5-1
TGCGCCAGCAGCTCCTCTAGCGGGAGGGCCAATGAGCAGTTCTTC
CASSSSSGRANEQFF
>TRBJ2-7|-|-|TRBV5-1
TGCGCCAGCAGCTTGGTGGCGGGTACCTACGAGCAGTACTTC
CASSLVAGTYEQYF
>TRBJ1-3|few|-|TRBV30
TGTGCCTGGAGTACCTCGGGGAACACCATATATTTT
CAWSTSGNTIYF
>TRBJ2-5|-|-|TRBV5-6
TGTGCCAGCAGCTTGGACCAGGGGCTGGGGGAGACCCAGTACTTC
CASSLDQGLGETQYF
>TRBJ1-1|few|-|TRBV3-1/TRBV3-2
TGTGCCAGCAGTCGCGCGACAGGTTCGAACACTGAAGCTTTCTTT
CASSRATGSNTEAFF
>TRBJ2-1|-|-|TRBV2
TGTGCCAGCAGTGAGAGGGTTCCCTACAATGAGCAGTTCTTC
CASSERVPYNEQFF
>TRBJ1-2|-|-|TRBV28
TGTGCCAGCAGTCCACCGGCCAGGTCTAACTATGGCTACACCTTC
CASSPPARSNYGYTF
>TRBJ1-2|few|-|TRBV2
TGTGCCAGCGATGTCGCCAGTCACGGCTACACCTTC
CASDVASHGYTF
>TRBJ2-3|-|TRBD2|TRBV7-9
TGTGCCAGCAGGACTAGCGGCACAGATACGCAGTATTTT
CASRTSGTDTQYF
>TRBJ2-1|-|-|TRBV10-3
TGTGCCATCAGTGGAACTTCAACCTCAGGTGGTGAGCAGTTCTTC
CAISGTSTSGGEQFF
>TRBJ2-2|once|TRBD2|TRBV4-1
TGCGCCAGCAGCCCATTGGGACTAGCGGTTACCGGGGAGCTGTTTTTT
CASSPLGLAVTGELFF
>TRBJ2-7|-|-|TRBV3-1/TRBV3-2
TGTGCCAGCAGCCTGTCGACGGCGGGGTCCTACGAGCAGTACTTC
CASSLSTAGSYEQYF
>TRBJ1-5|-|-|TRBV5-1
TGCGCCAGCAGCTTGGGGGCAGAACAGCCCCAGCATTTT
CASSLGAEQPQHF
>TRBJ1-2|-|-|TRBV6-2/TRBV6-3
TGTGCCAGCAGTTCGAATCCCTCGGGGGGGACCTATGGCTACACCTTC
CASSSNPSGGTYGYTF
>TRBJ2-3|-|TRBD1|TRBV6-5
TGTGCCAGCAGTAAACAGGGGGCAGTAGATACGCAGTATTTT
CASSKQGAVDTQYF
>TRBJ1-2|few|TRBD1|TRBV30
TGTGCCTGGAGTGCCGGGACAGGCGGCTATGGCTACACCTTC
CAWSAGTGGYGYTF
>TRBJ1-6|-|-|TRBV2
TGTGCCAGCAGCTCAGACAGCGTAGCCTCACCCCTCCACTTT
CASSSDSVASPLHF
>TRBJ2-1|-|TRBD2|TRBV4-2
TGTGCCAGCAGCCAAGAGGGGGGGGGACCGAGAGGGTCCTACAATGAGCAGTTCTTC
CASSQEGGGPRGSYNEQFF
>TRBJ1-2|few|-|TRBV7-2
TGTGCCAGCAGCACAGGTTTCGACTATGGCTACACCTTC
CASSTGFDYGYTF
>TRBJ1-1|-|-|TRBV5-8
TGTGCCAGCAGCTTGTTAGAGGGAGTCGAGTTCTTGAACACTGAAGCTTTCTTT
CASSLLEGVEFLNTEAFF
>TRBJ1-1|few|-|TRBV28
TGTGCCAGCAGTCCCTGGGGGGTCCTCAACACTGAAGCTTTCTTT
CASSPWGVLNTEAFF
>TRBJ2-3|-|TRBD2|TRBV7-2
TGTGCCAGCAGCCCGGGGGGGGGCGCAGATACGCAGTATTTT
CASSPGGGADTQYF
>TRBJ1-2|-|TRBD1|TRBV7-2
TGTGCCAGCAGCTTCGGGACAGGGTCTGGCTACACCTTC
CASSFGTGSGYTF
>TRBJ2-2|-|TRBD1|TRBV3-1/TRBV3-2
TGTGCCAGCAGCCAAGGAGCCGGGACAGGGGACGCCGGGGAGCTGTTTTTT
CASSQGAGTGDAGELFF
>TRBJ1-5|-|-|TRBV30
TGTGCCTGGAGTGTACGGGATCAGCCCCAGCATTTT
CAWSVRDQPQHF
>TRBJ1-5|-|-|TRBV30
TGTGCCTGGGGCACCGGGAGGGTCGATCAGCCCCAGCATTTT
CAWGTGRVDQPQHF
>TRBJ1-6|few|-|TRBV15
TGTGCCACCAGCAGGGGGCGGGGGGACTCACCCCTCCACTTT
CATSRGRGDSPLHF
>TRBJ2-7|-|TRBD1|TRBV18
TGTGCCAGCTCACCCCTCGCGACAGGGGGCGACGAGCAGTACTTC
CASSPLATGGDEQYF
>TRBJ1-2|-|TRBD1|TRBV7-2
TGTGCCAGCAGCTTAGATAGGACAGGGGGCAGCCGGGGCTACACCTTC
CASSLDRTGGSRGYTF
>TRBJ1-3|-|-|TRBV4-1
TGCGCCAGCAGCCCGGCAGGGGCATTAGCTGGAAACACCATATATTTT
CASSPAGALAGNTIYF
>TRBJ2-7|-|-|TRBV5-1
TGCGCCAGCAGAGGGGACATCTCCTACGAGCAGTACTTC
CASRGDISYEQYF
>TRBJ2-3|-|-|TRBV6-5
TGTGCCAGCTACTCGTACCGGACAGGCACAGATACGCAGTATTTT
CASYSYRTGTDTQYF
>TRBJ2-5|-|-|TRBV24-1
TGTGCCACCAGTGACCCGGGACCAAAGGGAGGAGAGACCCAGTACTTC
CATSDPGPKGGETQYF